The clone carrying this T cell receptor (beta chain) was observed a few times. As yet, its antigen is unknown. This specimen comes from a study of regulatory T cells in long-lasting Graves disease. Study conclusions and caveats: Among samples with persistent disease, TRBV28, TRBJ1-2 and TRBJ2-5 were favored. Sample size was small, which may have lowered accuracy.

Building of the TCR beta libraries involved iRepertoire HTBI primers and Arm-PCR of CDR3 regions. MiXCR, run by TCRdb on the multiplex PCR reads, gives a single entry per CDR3 protein. The sample records 400,000 to 500,000 distinct CDR3 sequences, roughly a fifth being singletons. This CDR3 spans 16 amino acids. Germline CDR1 SEHNR, CDR2 FQNEAQ (reference sequence). Trimming cost V 0 bases and J 0 bases, with 11 bases left between them. Specified time point: persistent/refractory GD, antithyroid drugs over 5 years with positive TRAb. After RNA was extracted from PBMCs, the TCR library was made from it.

The material was peripheral blood mononuclear cells (PBMCs), obtained when the disease was refractory, from a patient treated with antithyroid drugs. The V call is TRBV7-9, the J call TRBJ1-1; D remains ambiguous. This receptor was taken from a female donor with Graves disease. CDR3 coding DNA: TGTGCCAGCAGCTTAGCAGGAGGACGGATGAACACTGAAGCTTTCTTT. Translated, it gives CASSLAGGRMNTEAFF.